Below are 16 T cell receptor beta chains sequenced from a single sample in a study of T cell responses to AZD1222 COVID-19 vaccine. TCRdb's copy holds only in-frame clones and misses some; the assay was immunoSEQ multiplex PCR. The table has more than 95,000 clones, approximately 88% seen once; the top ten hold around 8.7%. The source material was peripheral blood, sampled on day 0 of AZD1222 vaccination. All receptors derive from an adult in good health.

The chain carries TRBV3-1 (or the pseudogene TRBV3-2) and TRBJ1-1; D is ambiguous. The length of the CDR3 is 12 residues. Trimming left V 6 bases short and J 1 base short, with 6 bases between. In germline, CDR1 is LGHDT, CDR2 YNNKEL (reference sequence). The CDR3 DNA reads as TGTGCCAGCAGTCCGGGGAACACTGAAGCTTTCTTT. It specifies CASSPGNTEAFF.

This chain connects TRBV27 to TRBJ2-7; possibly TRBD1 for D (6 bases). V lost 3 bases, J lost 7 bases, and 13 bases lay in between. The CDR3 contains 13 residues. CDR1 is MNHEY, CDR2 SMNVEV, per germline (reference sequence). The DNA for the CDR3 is TGTGCCAGCAGTTTTGGGCTAGGGGGTGAGCAGTACTTC. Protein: CASSFGLGGEQYF.

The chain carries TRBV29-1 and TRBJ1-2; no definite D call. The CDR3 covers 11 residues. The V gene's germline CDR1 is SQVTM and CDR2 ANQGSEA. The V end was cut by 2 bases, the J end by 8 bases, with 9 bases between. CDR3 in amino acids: CSVESRRGYTF. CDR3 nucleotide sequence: TGCAGCGTTGAATCGCGGAGAGGCTACACCTTC.

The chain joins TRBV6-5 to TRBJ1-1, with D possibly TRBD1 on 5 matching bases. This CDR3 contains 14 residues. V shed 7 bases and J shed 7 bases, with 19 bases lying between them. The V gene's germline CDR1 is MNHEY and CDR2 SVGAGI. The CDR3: CASTRGRDGGEAFF. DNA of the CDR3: TGTGCCAGCACCCGGGGCAGGGACGGGGGTGAAGCTTTCTTT.

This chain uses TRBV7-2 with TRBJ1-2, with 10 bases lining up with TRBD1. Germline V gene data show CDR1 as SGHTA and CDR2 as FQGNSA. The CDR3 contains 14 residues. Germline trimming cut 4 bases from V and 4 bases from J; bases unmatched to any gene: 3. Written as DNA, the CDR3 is TGTGCCAGCAGCTCCCGGGACAGGGGCTATGGCTACACCTTC. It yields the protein CASSSRDRGYGYTF.

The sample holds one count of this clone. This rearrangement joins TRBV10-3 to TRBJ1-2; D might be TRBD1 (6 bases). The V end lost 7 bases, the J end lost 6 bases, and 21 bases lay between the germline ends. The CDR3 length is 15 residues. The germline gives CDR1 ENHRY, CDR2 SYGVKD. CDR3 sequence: CAIISDIRGPNGYTF. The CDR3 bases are TGTGCCATCATTTCTGACATCCGGGGGCCTAATGGCTACACCTTC.

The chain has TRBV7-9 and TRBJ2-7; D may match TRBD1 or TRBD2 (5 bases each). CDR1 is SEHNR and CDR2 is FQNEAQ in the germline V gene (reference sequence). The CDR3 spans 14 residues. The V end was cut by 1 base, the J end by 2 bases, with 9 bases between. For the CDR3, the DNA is TGTGCCAGCAGCTTAGAAAGGGGAGCCTACGAGCAGTACTTC. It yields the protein CASSLERGAYEQYF.

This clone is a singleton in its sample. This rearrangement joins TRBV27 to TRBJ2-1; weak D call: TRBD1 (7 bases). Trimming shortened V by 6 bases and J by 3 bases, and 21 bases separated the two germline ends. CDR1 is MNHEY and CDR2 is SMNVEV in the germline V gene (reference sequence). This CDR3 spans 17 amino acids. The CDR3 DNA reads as TGTGCCAGCAGACTAGGTCGGGGGACAGTGCTCTACAATGAGCAGTTCTTC. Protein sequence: CASRLGRGTVLYNEQFF.

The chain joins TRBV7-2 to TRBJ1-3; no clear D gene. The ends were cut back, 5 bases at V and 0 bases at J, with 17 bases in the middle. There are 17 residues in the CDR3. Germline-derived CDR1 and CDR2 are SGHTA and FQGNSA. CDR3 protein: CASSDALIRDSGNTIYF. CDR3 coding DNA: TGTGCCAGCAGCGACGCCCTCATTAGAGACTCTGGAAACACCATATATTTT.

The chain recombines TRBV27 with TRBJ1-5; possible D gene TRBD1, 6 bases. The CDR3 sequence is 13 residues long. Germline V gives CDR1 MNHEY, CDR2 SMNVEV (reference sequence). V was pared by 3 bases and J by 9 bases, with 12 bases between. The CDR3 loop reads CASSFGRGMPQHF. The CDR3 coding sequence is TGTGCCAGCAGTTTTGGCAGGGGAATGCCCCAGCATTTT.

The CDR3, as DNA: TGTGCCTGGAGTAAGGACATGGGAAACACCATATATTTT. This translates into CAWSKDMGNTIYF. The chain is built from TRBV30 and TRBJ1-3; D perhaps matches TRBD1 (5 bases). Trimming took 2 bases from V and 4 from J, leaving 9 bases between them. The CDR3 has 13 amino acids. The germline gives CDR1 GTSNPN, CDR2 SVGIG (reference sequence).

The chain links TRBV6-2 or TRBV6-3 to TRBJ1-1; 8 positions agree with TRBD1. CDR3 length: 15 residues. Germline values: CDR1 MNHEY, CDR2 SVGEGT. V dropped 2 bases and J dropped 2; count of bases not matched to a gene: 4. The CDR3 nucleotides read TGTGCCAGCAGTTACCTCGACAGGGGAAACACTGAAGCTTTCTTT. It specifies CASSYLDRGNTEAFF.

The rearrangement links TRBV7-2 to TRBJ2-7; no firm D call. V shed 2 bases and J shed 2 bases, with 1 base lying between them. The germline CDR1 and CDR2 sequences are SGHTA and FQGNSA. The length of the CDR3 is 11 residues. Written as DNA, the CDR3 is TGTGCCAGCAGCTTAACCTACGAGCAGTACTTC. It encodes CASSLTYEQYF.

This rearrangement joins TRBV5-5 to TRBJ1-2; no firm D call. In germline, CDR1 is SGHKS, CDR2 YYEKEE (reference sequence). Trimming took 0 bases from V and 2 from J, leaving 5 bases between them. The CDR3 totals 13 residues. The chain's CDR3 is CASSLAGNYGYTF. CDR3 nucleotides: TGTGCCAGCAGCTTGGCGGGGAACTATGGCTACACCTTC.

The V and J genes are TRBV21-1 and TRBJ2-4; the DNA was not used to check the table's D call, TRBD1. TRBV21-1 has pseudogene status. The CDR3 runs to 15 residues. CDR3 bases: TGTGCCAGCAGCCCGGGACAGGGGGCCGGGGACATTCAGTACTTC. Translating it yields CASSPGQGAGDIQYF.

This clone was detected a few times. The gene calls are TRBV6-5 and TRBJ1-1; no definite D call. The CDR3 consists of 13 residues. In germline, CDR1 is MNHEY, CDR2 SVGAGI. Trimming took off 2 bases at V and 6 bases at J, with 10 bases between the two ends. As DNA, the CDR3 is TGTGCCAGCAGTTACGAAGCGGGATCTGAAGCTTTCTTT. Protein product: CASSYEAGSEAFF.